This TCR beta chain was profiled in a study of T cell repertoires in aging, cancer and after chemotherapy. The template was genomic DNA from peripheral blood, not RNA. There are a few counts of this clonotype. TRB rearrangements spanning V, D and J were amplified using mixed TRB-A/B primers. From the multiplex PCR reads, TCRdb called clonotypes with MiXCR, one entry per CDR3 protein. The sample has thousands of distinct CDR3 sequences; around 35% are singletons. J gave up 0 bases and V 4 bases, and 3 bases lay outside the gene matches. Germline V gene data show CDR1 as LNHNV and CDR2 as YYDKDF (reference sequence). This CDR3 region has 15 residues.

The genes are TRBV15 and TRBJ2-1; 7 bases align to TRBD2. This sequence was found in a human donor in good health. The sequenced sample consisted of blood. The CDR3 DNA sequence: TGTGCCACCAGCACCAAGCGGGGCTCCTACAATGAGCAGTTCTTC. Amino acids: CATSTKRGSYNEQFF.